The TCR beta chain under discussion was sequenced for a study of T cells in Graves' hyperthyroidism and ophthalmopathy. RNA transcripts served as the template for amplifying TCR beta CDR3 regions. First-round RT-PCR with HTBI primers amplified the TCR CDR3 region. One entry per CDR3 protein results from TCRdb running MiXCR on the multiplex PCR reads. The sample carries about 600,000 distinct CDR3 sequences, 15% to 20% recorded once. With 3 bases removed from V and 4 bases from J, the gap between germline ends came to 13 bases. Germline V lookup: CDR1 LNHDA, CDR2 SQIVND (reference sequence). The length of the CDR3 is 16 residues.

The chain uses TRBV19 and TRBJ1-6, with D hard to call. This receptor was identified in a woman between 35 and 50 years old with Graves' ophthalmopathy. Sample: blood. The CDR3 DNA reads TGTGCCAGTAGTATTTCATCAGGACCTTATAATTCACCCCTCCACTTT. Amino acid sequence: CASSISSGPYNSPLHF.